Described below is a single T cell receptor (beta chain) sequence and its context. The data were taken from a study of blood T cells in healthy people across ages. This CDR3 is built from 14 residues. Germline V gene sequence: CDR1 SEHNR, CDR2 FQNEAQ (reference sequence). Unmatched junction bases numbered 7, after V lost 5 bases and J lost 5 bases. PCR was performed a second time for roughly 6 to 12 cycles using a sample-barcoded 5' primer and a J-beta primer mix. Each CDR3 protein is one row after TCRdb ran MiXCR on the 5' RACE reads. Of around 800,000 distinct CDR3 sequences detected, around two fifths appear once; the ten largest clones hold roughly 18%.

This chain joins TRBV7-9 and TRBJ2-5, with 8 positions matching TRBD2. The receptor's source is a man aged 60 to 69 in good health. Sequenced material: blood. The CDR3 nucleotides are TGTGCCAGCAGCCCCCCAGCGGGGGTGGAGACCCAGTACTTC. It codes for CASSPPAGVETQYF.